A single sample is the source of the 11 T cell receptor beta chains below, sequenced in a study of OX40 agonist ivuxolimab in advanced cancers. Clones were read by immunoSEQ multiplex PCR, and TCRdb kept only the in-frame ones, dropping some. This sample has about 61,000 clones; roughly 86% occur once, and the top ten carry about 1.2%. Sequencing was performed on CD4+ or CD8+ T cells sorted from blood, taken in a trial of the OX40 agonist ivuxolimab. These receptors were collected from an adult with an advanced solid tumor such as melanoma, head and neck, liver or kidney cancer.

V and J are TRBV19 and TRBJ2-5, with TRBD1 matching over 11 bases. The germline gives CDR1 LNHDA, CDR2 SQIVND (reference sequence). The CDR3 runs 15 residues. V shed 6 bases and J 2 bases; nucleotides not matched to a gene: 5. This CDR3 is CASSRGTGGQETQYF. The CDR3 nucleotides read TGTGCCAGTAGCCGTGGGACAGGGGGACAAGAGACCCAGTACTTC. Full variable domain (outside the CDR3, taken from reference TRBV19 and TRBJ2-5): DGGITQSPKYLFRKEGQNVTLSCEQNLNHDAMYWYRQDPGQGLRLIYYSQIVNDFQKGDIAEGYSVSREKKESFPLTVTSAQKNPTAFYLCASSRGTGGQETQYFGPGTRLLVL.

The chain employs TRBV27 and TRBJ1-2, with 10 nucleotides matching TRBD1. The germline gives CDR1 MNHEY, CDR2 SMNVEV (reference sequence). Trimming at V came to 3 bases and at J to 7 bases, leaving 5 bases not matched to a gene. CDR3 length equals 14 residues. Here the CDR3 reads CASSFWDRGSGYTF. The CDR3, as DNA: TGTGCCAGCAGTTTCTGGGACAGGGGTTCTGGCTACACCTTC.

The chain recombines TRBV12-5 with TRBJ1-5, with TRBD1 identical over 7 bases. Germline loops: CDR1 LGHNT, CDR2 FRNRAP. This CDR3 has 14 residues. V was clipped by 2 bases and J by 4 bases; unmatched bases: 2. The CDR3 sequence is CASGLTQGNQPQHF. CDR3 bases: TGTGCTAGTGGTTTGACACAGGGGAATCAGCCCCAGCATTTT.

A few counts support this clone. This rearrangement joins TRBV7-6 to TRBJ2-2; no clear D gene. Trimming shortened V by 5 bases and J by 6 bases, and 10 bases separated the two germline ends. CDR3 length equals 13 residues. The germline gives CDR1 SGHVS, CDR2 FNYEAQ. The DNA for the CDR3 is TGTGCCAGCAGCCGCCGACACCCCGGGGAGCTGTTTTTT. Its protein is CASSRRHPGELFF.

As DNA, the CDR3 is TGTGCCAGCTCACCACCGGGCAGGCTAACCGGGGAGCTGTTTTTT. It codes for CASSPPGRLTGELFF. The chain is built from TRBV18 and TRBJ2-2; unclear D gene. Germline V gene lookup returns CDR1 KGHSH and CDR2 LQKENI. V was shortened by 0 bases and J by 5 bases, with 10 bases between the two germline ends. The CDR3 spans 15 residues.

V is TRBV28 and J is TRBJ2-3; possibly TRBD1 for D (6 bases). The ends were cut back, 5 bases at V and 2 bases at J, with 11 bases in the middle. In germline, CDR1 is MDHEN, CDR2 SYDVKM. The CDR3 is 14 residues long. In DNA, the CDR3 is TGTGCCAGCAGTCCCCAGGGGCCCACAGATACGCAGTATTTT. It encodes CASSPQGPTDTQYF.

The chain couples TRBV2 to TRBJ2-5, with D perhaps matching TRBD1 (6 bases). This CDR3 has 17 amino acids. The V and J ends lost 0 bases and 4 bases respectively, with 18 bases between them. CDR1 is SNHLY, CDR2 FYNNEI, per germline. This chain's CDR3 is CASSEARSGDRRETQYF. CDR3 in DNA: TGTGCCAGCAGTGAAGCTAGGTCAGGGGACCGCCGAGAGACCCAGTACTTC.

The chain has TRBV21-1 and TRBJ2-7; TRBD2, the table's D call, lacks a check against the DNA. TRBV21-1 is a known pseudogene. The CDR3 sequence is 12 residues long. In DNA form, the CDR3 reads TGTGCCAGCAGCAATGGAGGGACCGAGCAGTACTTC. Translated, it gives CASSNGGTEQYF.

The genes are TRBV5-6 and TRBJ1-2; maybe TRBD1 (5 bases). Germline values: CDR1 SGHDT, CDR2 YYEEEE. This CDR3 has 15 amino acids. The V gene lost 3 bases and the J gene lost 4 bases, with 16 bases spanning the gap. The CDR3: CASSSPHRPIYGYTF. The DNA of the CDR3 is TGTGCCAGCAGCTCGCCACACAGGCCAATCTATGGCTACACCTTC.

The gene calls are TRBV4-1 and TRBJ2-1; 13 bases map to TRBD2. This CDR3 region has 16 residues. Germline values: CDR1 MGHRA, CDR2 YSYEKL. Unmatched junction bases numbered 11, after V lost 6 bases and J lost 9 bases. The CDR3 region has the DNA TGCGCCAGCAGGCACCCGGGACTAGCGGGGAGGAGTGAGCAGTTCTTC. It translates to CASRHPGLAGRSEQFF.

About this clone: The sample holds other DNA sequences that translate to the same CDR3. The chain has TRBV5-1 and TRBJ2-6; D remains ambiguous. V lost 0 bases, J lost 2 bases, and 6 bases lay in between. Per the germline V gene, CDR1 is SGHRS and CDR2 is YFSETQ. The CDR3 spans 15 residues. This CDR3 is CASSLAGTGANVLTF. The CDR3 DNA is TGCGCCAGCAGCTTGGCAGGAACTGGGGCCAACGTCCTGACTTTC.